The entry below gives a single T cell receptor (beta chain) sequence along with its context. Antigen: not known. This specimen comes from a study of T cells after yellow fever vaccination. TCRdb independently ran MiXCR on the 5' RACE reads; one entry per CDR3 protein. This table has fewer than 400,000 distinct CDR3 sequences, roughly a tenth appearing once. The study, taken as a whole, reports: Reappearing after the booster were most of the clones from primary vaccination (almost 97% CD4, approximately 86% CD8). A weaker but faster secondary response was observed, peaking on day 5 versus 15. FACS-sorted repertoires could harbor abundant contaminating bulk-population clonotypes.

The sample consisted of CD4+ T cells sorted from PBMCs, taken 45 days after the yellow fever booster vaccination. The receptor was derived from a man younger than 35 who received the YFV17D yellow fever vaccine.

The DNA for the CDR3 is TGTGCCAGCAGCCAAGAGTCAGGGCTAGGCTACACCTTC. This translates into CASSQESGLGYTF. The gene calls are TRBV4-2 and TRBJ1-2; the D gene is possibly TRBD1 (5 bases). In germline, CDR1 is LGHNA, CDR2 YNFKEQ. CDR3 length equals 13 residues. The V end lost 0 bases, the J end lost 8 bases, and 10 bases lay between the germline ends.